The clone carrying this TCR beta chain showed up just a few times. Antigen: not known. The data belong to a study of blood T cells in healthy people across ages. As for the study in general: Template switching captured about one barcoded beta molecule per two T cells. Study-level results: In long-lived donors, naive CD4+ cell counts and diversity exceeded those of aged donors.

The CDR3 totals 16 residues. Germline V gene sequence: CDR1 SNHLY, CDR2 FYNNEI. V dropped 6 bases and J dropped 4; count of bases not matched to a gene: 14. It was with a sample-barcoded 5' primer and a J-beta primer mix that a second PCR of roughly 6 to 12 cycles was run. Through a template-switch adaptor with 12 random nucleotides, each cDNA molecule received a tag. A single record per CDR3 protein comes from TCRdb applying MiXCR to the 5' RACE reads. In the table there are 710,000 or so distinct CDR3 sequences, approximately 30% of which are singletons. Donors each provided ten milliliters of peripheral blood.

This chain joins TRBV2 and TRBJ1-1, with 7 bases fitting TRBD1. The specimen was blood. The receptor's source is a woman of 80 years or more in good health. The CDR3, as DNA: TGTGCCAGCAGCCGCTTGAAGAGAGGGGGCGGCACTGAAGCTTTCTTT. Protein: CASSRLKRGGGTEAFF.